This entry features one T cell receptor beta chain sequence. This record belongs to a study of blood T cell repertoires in COVID-19. Looking at the study overall: Specimens from acute and convalescent COVID-19 originated in the United States, Italy and Spain.

Produced via immunoSEQ multiplex PCR; TCRdb's table is partial and in-frame only. This repertoire shows approximately 150,000 clones, more than 85% found once; its top ten account for roughly 1.2%. Unmatched junction bases numbered 10, after V lost 7 bases and J lost 7 bases. This CDR3 is built from 15 residues. Germline CDR1 MNHEY, CDR2 SVGAGI. Sequencing was carried out using PBMCs or T cells enriched from blood (not recorded which). The chain links TRBV6-5 to TRBJ2-1; 10 positions agree with TRBD2. The TCR sequence derives from a human donor with acute COVID-19. The donor label of this sample is uncertain. The chain's CDR3 is CASTLLAGEGNEQFF. CDR3 sequence (DNA): TGTGCCAGCACCCTCCTAGCGGGGGAGGGTAATGAGCAGTTCTTC.